This is a list of T cell receptor beta chains from one sample in a study of T cell responses to AZD1222 COVID-19 vaccine. Clones were read by immunoSEQ multiplex PCR, and TCRdb kept only the in-frame ones, dropping some. The sample includes roughly 24,000 clones, about 90% of them seen just once. Sample: peripheral blood, taken 28 days after the second AZD1222 dose. The receptors derive from an adult who received the AZD1222 COVID-19 vaccine. CDR3s include the opening cysteine and the closing phenylalanine or tryptophan. Each record gives: D gene, clone size, J gene, V gene, CDR3 DNA, CDR3 protein. A D gene is named only where the DNA matches it firmly. Expanded clones are given a class, and other clones once, few, many or no size at all.

TRBD2,NA,TRBJ2-5,TRBV5-1,TGCGCCAGCAGCACTAGCGGGGGGATCAACCAAGAGACCCAGTACTTC,CASSTSGGINQETQYF
TRBD1,NA,TRBJ1-1,TRBV3-1/TRBV3-2,TGTGCCAGCAGGGACAGGGCAAAGAACACTGAAGCTTTCTTT,CASRDRAKNTEAFF
NA,NA,TRBJ1-1,TRBV6-5,TGTGCCAGCAGGAGAGGGGGGAACACTGAAGCTTTCTTT,CASRRGGNTEAFF
NA,few,TRBJ1-5,TRBV6-2/TRBV6-3,TGTGCCAGCAGTTACTCGCCGCGGCAGGCTCAGCCCCAGCATTTT,CASSYSPRQAQPQHF
TRBD1,NA,TRBJ1-2,TRBV3-1/TRBV3-2,TGTGCCAGCAGCCGCGGCCAGGGGGCCTCATATGGCTACACCTTC,CASSRGQGASYGYTF
TRBD1,NA,TRBJ1-5,TRBV4-1,TGCGCCAGCAGCCAAGTCCGGACAGGTAATCAGCCCCAGCATTTT,CASSQVRTGNQPQHF
TRBD1,NA,TRBJ1-4,TRBV19,TGTGCCAGTAGCCAGGACAGGGCCCATGAAAAACTGTTTTTT,CASSQDRAHEKLFF
NA,NA,TRBJ1-6,TRBV7-2,TGTGCCAGCAGCCCGGGCCGGGGCGTCGGTTCACCCCTCCACTTT,CASSPGRGVGSPLHF
NA,NA,TRBJ2-5,TRBV9,TGTGCCAGCAGCTTAACATCAGGGGTGGGGGAGACCCAGTACTTC,CASSLTSGVGETQYF
TRBD1,NA,TRBJ2-7,TRBV7-7,TGTGCCAGCAGCTTAGTAGCATTAGACAGGGAATACGAGCAGTACTTC,CASSLVALDREYEQYF
TRBD1,NA,TRBJ2-3,TRBV5-5,TGTGCCAGCAGCCCCTACAGGGGGTACACAGATACGCAGTATTTT,CASSPYRGYTDTQYF
TRBD1,NA,TRBJ1-4,TRBV5-1,TGCGCCAGCAGCTTACAGACAGGGGCGAAAGAAAAACTGTTTTTT,CASSLQTGAKEKLFF
TRBD1,NA,TRBJ2-2,TRBV6-2/TRBV6-3,TGTGCCAGCAGCTTAACCGGGACAGGGGGCGCGGCCGGGGAGCTGTTTTTT,CASSLTGTGGAAGELFF
NA,NA,TRBJ2-7,TRBV6-5,TGTGCCAGCAAATACAGGAGCTCCTACGAGCAGTACTTC,CASKYRSSYEQYF
NA,NA,TRBJ2-3,TRBV7-3,TGTGCCAGCAGCCCTCGGGACTTGAGCACAGATACGCAGTATTTT,CASSPRDLSTDTQYF
NA,NA,TRBJ1-5,TRBV10-3,TGTGCCATCAGTGAACAGGGTAGCAATCAGCCCCAGCATTTT,CAISEQGSNQPQHF
NA,NA,TRBJ1-4,TRBV7-2,TGTGCCAGCAGCCCCCAGCCGTGGGGAAATGAAAAACTGTTTTTT,CASSPQPWGNEKLFF
NA,once,TRBJ1-3,TRBV6-2/TRBV6-3,TGTGCCAGCAGTTACAGTGGAAACACCATATATTTT,CASSYSGNTIYF
NA,NA,TRBJ2-2,TRBV6-4,TGTGCCAGCAGTGAGTCAGGGAAAGCCGGGGAGCTGTTTTTT,CASSESGKAGELFF
NA,once,TRBJ1-5,TRBV19,TGTGCCAGTAGTAAGGAGGGGATGAGCAATCAGCCCCAGCATTTT,CASSKEGMSNQPQHF
NA,NA,TRBJ2-7,TRBV21-1,TGTGCCAGCAGCGCGTTCCTGGGGATCTGCTACGAGCAGTACTTC,CASSAFLGICYEQYF
NA,medium-sized,TRBJ2-2,TRBV7-9,TGTGCCAGCAGCGCCTGGGGAACCGGGGAGCTGTTTTTT,CASSAWGTGELFF
NA,NA,TRBJ2-5,TRBV5-4,TGTGCCAGCAGCCCGGGTGGCCAAGAGACCCAGTACTTC,CASSPGGQETQYF
NA,NA,TRBJ2-3,TRBV5-4,TGTGCCAGCAGCTTAGCCGGGGTCCCAGATACGCAGTATTTT,CASSLAGVPDTQYF
NA,once,TRBJ1-1,TRBV3-1/TRBV3-2,TGTGCCAGCAGCCAAGTCGCGCGGACTGAAGCTTTCTTT,CASSQVARTEAFF
TRBD2,NA,TRBJ2-1,TRBV7-2,TGTGCCAGCAGCTTATCCAAAGGGACTAGCGGGGTTCTGTTCTTC,CASSLSKGTSGVLFF
NA,NA,TRBJ2-2,TRBV28,TGTGCCAGCATACAGGCCTCTCTCACCGGGGAGCTGTTTTTT,CASIQASLTGELFF
NA,NA,TRBJ1-1,TRBV18,TGTGCCAGCTCACCACCACAATTAGGGGGATGGACTGAAGCTTTCTTT,CASSPPQLGGWTEAFF
TRBD1,NA,TRBJ1-4,TRBV19,TGTGCCAGTAGGGGAACGACAGGGGGATCCGAAAAACTGTTTTTT,CASRGTTGGSEKLFF
NA,NA,TRBJ1-2,TRBV11-2,TGTGCCAGCAGCTTAGATCGGGCAGATGGCTACACCTTC,CASSLDRADGYTF
NA,NA,TRBJ1-3,TRBV19,TGTGCCAGTAGTGCAACAGGTGATTCTGGAAACACCATATATTTT,CASSATGDSGNTIYF
NA,NA,TRBJ1-2,TRBV29-1,TGCAGCGTTGAACAGCTCTATGGCTACACCTTC,CSVEQLYGYTF
TRBD1,NA,TRBJ1-1,TRBV13,TGTGCCAGCAGCTTAGAACAGGGGGCTTACTACACTGAAGCTTTCTTT,CASSLEQGAYYTEAFF
NA,once,TRBJ2-2,TRBV24-1,TGTGCCACCAGTGACCGGCTAGCAGCCACCGGGGAGCTGTTTTTT,CATSDRLAATGELFF
TRBD1,NA,TRBJ2-7,TRBV4-1,TGCGCCAGCAGCCAGCCCCGGGACAGAAGCTCCTACGAGCAGTACTTC,CASSQPRDRSSYEQYF
TRBD1,NA,TRBJ1-5,TRBV5-4,TGTGCCAGCAGCCTACAGGGGACAGGCAATCAGCCCCAGCATTTT,CASSLQGTGNQPQHF
NA,NA,TRBJ1-2,TRBV24-1,TGTGCCACCAGTGATTCGGGGACTTCCTATGGCTACACCTTC,CATSDSGTSYGYTF
TRBD1,NA,TRBJ1-5,TRBV19,TGTGCCAGTAGTAATGTATTAGGAGGGGGCTATCAGCCCCAGCATTTT,CASSNVLGGGYQPQHF
TRBD1,NA,TRBJ2-3,TRBV6-2/TRBV6-3,TGTGCCAGCAGCCATGACAGGGGAAGCACAGATACGCAGTATTTT,CASSHDRGSTDTQYF
TRBD1,NA,TRBJ2-3,TRBV6-6,TGTGCCATACGACAGGGGTTAACAGATACGCAGTATTTT,CAIRQGLTDTQYF
NA,NA,TRBJ1-5,TRBV18,TGTGCCAGCACAGGGACAAATAGCAATCAGCCCCAGCATTTT,CASTGTNSNQPQHF
NA,NA,TRBJ2-3,TRBV7-9,TGTGCCAGCAGCACCGGGACCCCGCTTCCCACAGATACGCAGTATTTT,CASSTGTPLPTDTQYF
NA,once,TRBJ2-2,TRBV12-3/TRBV12-4,TGTGCCAGCGGGAGGGACAGCACCGGGGAGCTGTTTTTT,CASGRDSTGELFF
NA,NA,TRBJ1-2,TRBV5-1,TGCGCCAGCAGGGGAGGCCTAGGGGTCGGATATGGCTACACCTTC,CASRGGLGVGYGYTF
NA,NA,TRBJ2-7,TRBV5-4,TGTGCCAGCAGCCTAGTCAACGAGCAGTACTTC,CASSLVNEQYF
NA,NA,TRBJ1-6,TRBV14,TGTGCCAGCAGCACCCGGGCACAGACTAATTCACCCCTCCACTTT,CASSTRAQTNSPLHF
NA,NA,TRBJ2-2,TRBV6-5,TGTGCCAGCACCCTAGGACGGTACACCGGGGAGCTGTTTTTT,CASTLGRYTGELFF
NA,NA,TRBJ1-1,TRBV3-1/TRBV3-2,TGTGCCAGCAGTATTCAGGGCGATAATGAAGCTTTCTTT,CASSIQGDNEAFF
NA,NA,TRBJ1-6,TRBV6-5,TGTGCCAGCAGTTACTTGGATTCACCCCTCCACTTT,CASSYLDSPLHF
NA,NA,TRBJ2-5,TRBV7-8,TGTGCCAGCAGCTTTGGCGGGACACAAAGGGAGACCCAGTACTTC,CASSFGGTQRETQYF
NA,NA,TRBJ1-5,TRBV2,TGTGCCAGCAGTGAAGGGATAGCCAGCAATCAGCCCCAGCATTTT,CASSEGIASNQPQHF
TRBD1,NA,TRBJ1-5,TRBV28,TGTGCCAGCGCCTCCGGGACAGAGAATCAGCCCCAGCATTTT,CASASGTENQPQHF
NA,NA,TRBJ2-3,TRBV12-3/TRBV12-4,TGTGCCAGCAGTTTAATGCAGGCAGATACGCAGTATTTT,CASSLMQADTQYF
NA,NA,TRBJ1-6,TRBV5-8,TGTGCCAGCAGCTTGTGGGTGGGGGCAGGTAATTCACCCCTCCACTTT,CASSLWVGAGNSPLHF